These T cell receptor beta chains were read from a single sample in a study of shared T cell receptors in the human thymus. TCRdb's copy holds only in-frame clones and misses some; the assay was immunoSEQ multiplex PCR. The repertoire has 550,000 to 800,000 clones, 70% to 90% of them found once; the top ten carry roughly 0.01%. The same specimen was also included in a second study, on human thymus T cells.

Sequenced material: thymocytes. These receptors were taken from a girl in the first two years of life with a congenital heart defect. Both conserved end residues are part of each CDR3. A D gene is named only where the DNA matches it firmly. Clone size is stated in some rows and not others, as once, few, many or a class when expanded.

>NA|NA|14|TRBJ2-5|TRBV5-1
CASSLVPGMETQYF
TGCGCCAGCAGCTTGGTGCCGGGGATGGAGACCCAGTACTTC
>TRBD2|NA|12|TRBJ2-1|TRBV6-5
CAVRGAYNEQFF
TGTGCCGTGCGGGGGGCATACAATGAGCAGTTCTTC
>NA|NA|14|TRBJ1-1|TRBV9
CASSVVRGGTEAFF
TGTGCCAGCAGCGTAGTCCGGGGTGGCACTGAAGCTTTCTTT
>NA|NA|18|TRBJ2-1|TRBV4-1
CASSQDEGDQSSYNEQFF
TGCGCCAGCAGCCAAGATGAGGGCGACCAGAGCTCCTACAATGAGCAGTTCTTC
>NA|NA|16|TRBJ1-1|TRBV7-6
CASSPRGGPGGTEAFF
TGTGCCAGCAGCCCCCGAGGGGGGCCGGGGGGCACTGAAGCTTTCTTT
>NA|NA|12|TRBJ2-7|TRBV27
CASSGGSYEQYF
TGTGCCAGCAGTGGGGGCTCCTACGAGCAGTACTTC
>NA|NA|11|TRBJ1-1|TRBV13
CASSVDWRAFF
TGTGCCAGCAGCGTAGACTGGAGGGCTTTCTTT
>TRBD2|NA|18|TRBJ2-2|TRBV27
CASSPPASGGPLTGELFF
TGTGCCAGCAGTCCCCCCGCCAGCGGGGGGCCGCTAACCGGGGAGCTGTTTTTT
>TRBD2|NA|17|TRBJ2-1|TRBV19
CASSLRLATRRFNEQFF
TGTGCCAGTAGCCTAAGACTAGCAACACGTCGCTTCAATGAGCAGTTCTTC
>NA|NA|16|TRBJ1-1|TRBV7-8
CASSFGRVSRNTEAFF
TGTGCCAGCAGCTTTGGTCGGGTGTCCAGGAACACTGAAGCTTTCTTT
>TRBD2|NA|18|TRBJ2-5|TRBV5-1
CASSPTTSGGLKQETQYF
TGCGCCAGCAGCCCTACTACTAGCGGGGGCCTCAAACAAGAGACCCAGTACTTC
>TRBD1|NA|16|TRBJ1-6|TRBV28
CASSSPGGENNSPLHF
TGTGCCAGCAGTTCCCCAGGGGGAGAGAATAATTCACCCCTCCACTTT
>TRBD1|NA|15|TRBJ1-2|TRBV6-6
CASKTGTGALYGYTF
TGTGCCAGCAAGACCGGGACAGGTGCCCTATATGGCTACACCTTC
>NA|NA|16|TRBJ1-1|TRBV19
CASSTRQLPMNTEAFF
TGTGCCAGTAGTACACGACAGCTCCCGATGAACACTGAAGCTTTCTTT
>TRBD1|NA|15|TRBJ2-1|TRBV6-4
CASSDSQGAMYEQFF
TGTGCCAGCAGTGACAGTCAGGGGGCGATGTATGAGCAGTTCTTC
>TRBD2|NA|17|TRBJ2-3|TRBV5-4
CASSRFGTSGGTDTQYF
TGTGCCAGCAGCCGTTTCGGGACTAGCGGGGGCACAGATACGCAGTATTTT
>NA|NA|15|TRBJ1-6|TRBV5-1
CASRGTTPVGSPLHF
TGCGCCAGTCGCGGGACGACCCCGGTAGGATCACCCCTCCACTTT
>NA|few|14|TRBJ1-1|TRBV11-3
CASSLVRTGLEAFF
TGTGCCAGCAGCTTAGTACGAACAGGGCTTGAAGCTTTCTTT
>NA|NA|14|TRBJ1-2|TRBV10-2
CASSGRRRVNGYTF
TGCGCCAGCAGTGGCCGGCGCAGGGTGAATGGCTACACCTTC
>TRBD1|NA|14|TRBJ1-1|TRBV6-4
CASRPGQDNTEAFF
TGTGCCAGCAGACCAGGACAGGACAACACTGAAGCTTTCTTT
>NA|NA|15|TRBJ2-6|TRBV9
CASSPRLSGANVLTF
TGTGCCAGCAGCCCCCGTCTATCTGGGGCCAACGTCCTGACTTTC
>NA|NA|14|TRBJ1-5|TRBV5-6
CASSFRDTLTAQHF
TGTGCCAGCAGCTTCCGGGACACCCTGACAGCCCAGCATTTT